Listed below are T cell receptor beta chains from one sample, sequenced in a study of relationships among human T cell subsets. TCRdb reanalysed the multiplex PCR reads using MiXCR and keeps one entry per CDR3 protein. The top ten clones hold roughly 2% of a sample with about 14,000 distinct CDR3 sequences, 50% to 75% of them seen once. The sequencing sample was made of Tregs sorted from blood. These receptors came from a man aged 40-55 years in good health. The CDR3 runs from the conserved cysteine through the conserved F or W. A D gene is named only where the DNA matches it firmly. The listing skips clone size in some rows; elsewhere it reads once, few, many or a size class.

>TRBJ1-2|.|TRBV4-1|.
CASSQGVLNYGYTF
TGCGCCAGCAGCCAAGGGGTCCTAAACTATGGCTACACCTTC
>TRBJ1-2|.|TRBV11-2|.
CASRGIRGPYGYTF
TGTGCCAGCAGAGGTATTAGGGGACCCTATGGCTACACCTTC
>TRBJ2-7|.|TRBV28|.
CASRPPVCEQYF
TGTGCCAGCAGACCTCCGGTGTGCGAGCAGTACTTC
>TRBJ2-1|.|TRBV4-1|.
CASSLVSGDSYNEQFF
TGCGCCAGCAGCCTCGTTAGCGGTGACTCCTACAATGAGCAGTTCTTC
>TRBJ2-4|TRBD1|TRBV12-3/TRBV12-4|.
CASSSGTGGRIQYF
TGTGCCAGCAGTTCCGGGACAGGGGGCCGGATTCAGTACTTC
>TRBJ1-2|.|TRBV7-9|.
CASSLDGSSYTF
TGTGCCAGCAGCTTAGACGGCAGTAGCTACACCTTC
>TRBJ2-3|.|TRBV20-1|.
CHPGTDTQYF
TGTCACCCGGGCACAGATACGCAGTATTTT
>TRBJ1-1|.|TRBV12-3/TRBV12-4|.
CASSSRGTEAFF
TGTGCCAGCAGTTCGAGGGGAACTGAAGCTTTCTTT
>TRBJ2-4|TRBD1|TRBV28|.
CASSTYRGLSAKNIQYF
TGTGCCAGCAGTACCTACAGGGGGCTATCTGCCAAAAACATTCAGTACTTC
>TRBJ2-7|TRBD1|TRBV12-3/TRBV12-4|.
CASSPGTGVGYEQYF
TGTGCCAGCAGTCCTGGGACAGGGGTGGGTTACGAGCAGTACTTC
>TRBJ2-1|.|TRBV14|.
CASSQGDFGPLPAEQFF
TGTGCCAGCAGCCAAGGGGACTTTGGACCTTTGCCCGCTGAGCAGTTCTTC
>TRBJ2-1|TRBD1|TRBV28|.
CASSMIQGARNEQFF
TGTGCCAGCAGTATGATACAGGGGGCGCGGAATGAGCAGTTCTTC
>TRBJ1-1|.|TRBV28|.
CASSLWSGNTEAFF
TGTGCCAGCAGTTTATGGTCCGGAAACACTGAAGCTTTCTTT
>TRBJ2-3|TRBD1|TRBV12-3/TRBV12-4|.
CASSLGRQGFTDTQYF
TGTGCCAGCAGTTTAGGCAGACAGGGTTTCACAGATACGCAGTATTTT
>TRBJ1-5|.|TRBV28|.
CASSLGDSNQPQHF
TGTGCCAGCAGTTTAGGGGACAGCAATCAGCCCCAGCATTTT
>TRBJ2-7|.|TRBV10-2|.
CASSESGPGEQYF
TGCGCCAGCAGTGAGTCGGGTCCGGGCGAGCAGTACTTC
>TRBJ2-5|.|TRBV11-2|few
CASGPLRVQTQYF
TGTGCCAGCGGCCCATTGCGGGTTCAGACCCAGTACTTC
>TRBJ2-7|.|TRBV11-2|.
CASSLDVRVHEQYF
TGTGCCAGCAGCTTAGATGTACGGGTCCACGAGCAGTACTTC
>TRBJ2-7|TRBD1|TRBV11-2|.
CASSLRQGSEQYF
TGTGCCAGCAGCTTAAGACAGGGTTCCGAGCAGTACTTC
>TRBJ2-1|TRBD1|TRBV5-1|.
CASSSGQGRNEQFF
TGCGCCAGCAGCTCGGGACAGGGGCGGAATGAGCAGTTCTTC
>TRBJ1-2|.|TRBV2|few
CASSGGRNYGYTF
TGTGCCAGCAGTGGGGGACGGAACTATGGCTACACCTTC
>TRBJ1-1|.|TRBV27|.
CASPRLTEMNTEAFF
TGTGCCAGTCCAAGGTTGACAGAGATGAACACTGAAGCTTTCTTT
>TRBJ1-2|.|TRBV7-9|.
CASSSDYYGYTF
TGTGCCAGCAGCTCGGATTACTATGGCTACACCTTC